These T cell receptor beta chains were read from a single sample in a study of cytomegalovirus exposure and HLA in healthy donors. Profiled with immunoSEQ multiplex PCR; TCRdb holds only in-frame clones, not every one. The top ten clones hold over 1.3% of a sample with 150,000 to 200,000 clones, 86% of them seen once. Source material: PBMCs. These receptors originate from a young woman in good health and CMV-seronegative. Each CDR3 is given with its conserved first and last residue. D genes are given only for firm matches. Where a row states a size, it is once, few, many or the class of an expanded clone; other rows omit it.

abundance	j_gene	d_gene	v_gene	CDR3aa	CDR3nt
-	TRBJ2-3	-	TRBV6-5	CASSYLGETDTQYF	TGTGCCAGCAGTTATCTCGGGGAGACAGATACGCAGTATTTT
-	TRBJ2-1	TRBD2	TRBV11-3	CASSGLAQFGEQFF	TGTGCCAGCAGCGGACTAGCGCAGTTCGGTGAGCAGTTCTTC
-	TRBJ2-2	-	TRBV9	CASSVGGPGELFF	TGTGCCAGCAGCGTAGGGGGCCCCGGGGAGCTGTTTTTT
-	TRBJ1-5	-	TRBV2	CASSFDQGKNQPQHF	TGTGCCAGCAGCTTCGACCAGGGCAAGAATCAGCCCCAGCATTTT
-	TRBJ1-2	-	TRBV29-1	CSAAQGGINYGYTF	TGCAGCGCAGCACAAGGAGGCATCAACTATGGCTACACCTTC
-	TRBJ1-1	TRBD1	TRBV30	CAWSEGASAFF	TGTGCCTGGAGTGAGGGGGCGTCGGCTTTCTTT
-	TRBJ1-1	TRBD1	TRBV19	CASSTRGQGAPGTEAFF	TGTGCCAGTAGTACCCGCGGACAGGGGGCCCCGGGGACTGAAGCTTTCTTT
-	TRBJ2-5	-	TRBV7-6	CASSFSGPETQYF	TGTGCCAGCAGCTTTTCGGGTCCAGAGACCCAGTACTTC
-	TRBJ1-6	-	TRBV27	CASSLPSNYNSPLHF	TGTGCCAGCAGTTTGCCGAGCAACTATAATTCACCCCTCCACTTT
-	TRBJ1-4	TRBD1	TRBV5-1	CASSLEGQGNEKLFF	TGCGCCAGCAGCTTGGAAGGACAGGGTAATGAAAAACTGTTTTTT
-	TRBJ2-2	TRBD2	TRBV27	CASSWSLAGGPNTGELFF	TGTGCCAGCAGTTGGTCCCTAGCGGGGGGACCGAACACCGGGGAGCTGTTTTTT
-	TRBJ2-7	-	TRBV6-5	CASSWGVDYEQYF	TGTGCCAGCAGTTGGGGGGTGGACTACGAGCAGTACTTC
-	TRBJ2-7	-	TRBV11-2	CASSLVSQDYEQYF	TGTGCCAGCAGCTTAGTTTCACAAGACTACGAGCAGTACTTC
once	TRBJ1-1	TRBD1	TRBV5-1	CASSWDRARVTEAFF	TGCGCCAGCAGCTGGGACAGGGCAAGGGTCACTGAAGCTTTCTTT
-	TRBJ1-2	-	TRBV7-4	CASSLIRRANYGYTF	TGTGCCAGCAGCTTAATTCGTCGGGCTAACTATGGCTACACCTTC
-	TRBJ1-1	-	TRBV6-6	CASSWAAGGTEAFF	TGTGCCAGCAGTTGGGCGGCAGGAGGAACTGAAGCTTTCTTT
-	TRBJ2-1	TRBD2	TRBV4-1	CASSQWEGTYNEQFF	TGCGCCAGCAGCCAGTGGGAGGGGACCTACAATGAGCAGTTCTTC
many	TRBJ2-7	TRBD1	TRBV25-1	CASSEGTAPYF	TGTGCCAGCAGTGAAGGGACAGCTCCGTACTTC
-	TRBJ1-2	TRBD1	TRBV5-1	CASSQAQGYGYTF	TGCGCCAGCAGCCAGGCACAGGGGTATGGCTACACCTTC
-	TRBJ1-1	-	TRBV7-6	CASSQSALRQVNTEAFF	TGTGCCAGCAGCCAGAGCGCGCTTCGACAGGTGAACACTGAAGCTTTCTTT
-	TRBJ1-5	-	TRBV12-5	CASGAEGWQINQPQHF	TGTGCTAGTGGTGCCGAGGGCTGGCAGATCAATCAGCCCCAGCATTTT
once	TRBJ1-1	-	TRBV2	CASSEARRGRREGEAFF	TGTGCCAGCAGTGAAGCTAGAAGGGGCCGGCGGGAGGGTGAAGCTTTCTTT
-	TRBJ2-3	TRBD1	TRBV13	CASSRGTGLVDTQYF	TGTGCCAGCAGCCGAGGGACAGGGCTTGTGGATACGCAGTATTTT
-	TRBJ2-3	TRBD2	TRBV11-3	CASSSTFTSGGYTDTQYF	TGTGCCAGCAGCTCCACCTTCACTAGCGGGGGGTACACAGATACGCAGTATTTT
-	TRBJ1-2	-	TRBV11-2	CASSLAGNRNYGYTF	TGTGCCAGCAGCTTAGCAGGGAACCGTAACTATGGCTACACCTTC
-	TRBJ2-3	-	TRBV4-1	CASSQEGQFTDTQYF	TGCGCCAGCAGCCAAGAGGGGCAGTTCACAGATACGCAGTATTTT
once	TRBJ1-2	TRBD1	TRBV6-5	CASTQDRGDYGYTF	TGTGCCAGCACCCAGGACAGGGGGGACTATGGCTACACCTTC
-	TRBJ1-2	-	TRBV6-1	CASSVQGASGYGYTF	TGTGCCAGCAGTGTACAAGGGGCCAGTGGCTATGGCTACACCTTC
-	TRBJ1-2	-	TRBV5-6	CASSLGRAYGYTF	TGTGCCAGCAGCTTGGGGAGGGCCTATGGCTACACCTTC
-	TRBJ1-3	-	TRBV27	CASSLRGVSGNTIYF	TGTGCCAGCAGTTTAAGGGGTGTCTCTGGAAACACCATATATTTT
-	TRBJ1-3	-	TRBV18	CASSASGSFTIYF	TGTGCCAGCTCAGCCTCCGGGTCTTTCACCATATATTTT
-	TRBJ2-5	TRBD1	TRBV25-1	CASDAGTGSQETQYF	TGTGCCAGTGATGCCGGGACAGGGTCCCAAGAGACCCAGTACTTC
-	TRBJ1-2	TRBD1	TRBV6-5	CASRRTGGGEGGYTF	TGTGCCAGCAGGAGGACAGGGGGCGGGGAAGGCGGCTACACCTTC
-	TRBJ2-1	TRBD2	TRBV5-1	CASSQIAGEHEQFF	TGCGCCAGCAGCCAAATAGCGGGAGAACATGAGCAGTTCTTC
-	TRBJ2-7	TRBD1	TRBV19	CASRDGTGGLSPTYEQYF	TGTGCCAGTAGGGATGGGACAGGGGGTCTCAGCCCTACCTACGAGCAGTACTTC
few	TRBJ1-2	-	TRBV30	CAWTLTGVYGYTF	TGTGCCTGGACATTGACCGGGGTCTATGGCTACACCTTC
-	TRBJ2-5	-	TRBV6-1	CASRTSRGEVETQYF	TGTGCCAGCCGAACTAGCCGAGGGGAGGTTGAGACCCAGTACTTC
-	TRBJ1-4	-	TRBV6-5	CASRSSRNEKLFF	TGTGCCAGCAGATCCTCGCGGAATGAAAAACTGTTTTTT
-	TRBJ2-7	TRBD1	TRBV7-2	CASSFRDRGYEQYF	TGTGCCAGCAGCTTCCGGGACAGGGGCTACGAGCAGTACTTC
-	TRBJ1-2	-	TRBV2	CASSPPGNYGYTF	TGTGCCAGCAGTCCCCCCGGGAACTATGGCTACACCTTC